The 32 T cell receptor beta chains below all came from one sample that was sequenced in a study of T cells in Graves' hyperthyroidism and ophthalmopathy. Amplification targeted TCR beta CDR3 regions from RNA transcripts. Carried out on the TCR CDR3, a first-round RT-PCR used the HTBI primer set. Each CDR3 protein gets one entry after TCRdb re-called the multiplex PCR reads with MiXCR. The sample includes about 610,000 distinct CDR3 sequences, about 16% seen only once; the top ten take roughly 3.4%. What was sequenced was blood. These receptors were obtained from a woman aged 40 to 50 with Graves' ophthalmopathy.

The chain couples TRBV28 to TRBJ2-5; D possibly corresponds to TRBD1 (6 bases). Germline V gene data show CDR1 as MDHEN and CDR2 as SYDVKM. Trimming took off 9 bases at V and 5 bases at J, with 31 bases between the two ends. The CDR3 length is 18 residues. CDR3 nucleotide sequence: TGTGCCAGTAGAAGGACCGGGACAAGGAGCTCCGATCTTGAGACCCAGTACTTC. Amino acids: CASRRTGTRSSDLETQYF.

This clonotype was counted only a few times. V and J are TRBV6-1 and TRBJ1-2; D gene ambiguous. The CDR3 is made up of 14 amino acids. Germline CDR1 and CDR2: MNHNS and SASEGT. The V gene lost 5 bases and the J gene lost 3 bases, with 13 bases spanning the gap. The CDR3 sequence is CASSSGSNYYGYTF. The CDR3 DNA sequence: TGTGCCAGCAGTTCCGGGTCAAACTACTATGGCTACACCTTC.

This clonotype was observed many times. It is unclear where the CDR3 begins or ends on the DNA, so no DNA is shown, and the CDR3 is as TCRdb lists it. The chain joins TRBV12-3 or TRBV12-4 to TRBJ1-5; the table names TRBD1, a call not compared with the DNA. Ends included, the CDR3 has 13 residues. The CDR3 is CATSVAGGQPQHF.

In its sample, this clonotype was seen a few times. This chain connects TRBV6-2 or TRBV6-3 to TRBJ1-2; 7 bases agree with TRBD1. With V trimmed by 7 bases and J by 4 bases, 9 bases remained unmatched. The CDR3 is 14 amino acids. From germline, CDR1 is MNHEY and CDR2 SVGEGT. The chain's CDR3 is CASKTRTGRYGYTF. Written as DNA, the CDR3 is TGTGCCAGCAAAACCAGGACAGGACGCTATGGCTACACCTTC.

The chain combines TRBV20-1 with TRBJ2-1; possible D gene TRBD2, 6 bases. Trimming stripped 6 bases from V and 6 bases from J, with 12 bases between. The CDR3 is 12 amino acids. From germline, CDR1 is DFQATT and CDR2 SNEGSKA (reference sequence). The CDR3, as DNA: TGCAGTGCCAAGGCGGGGTTCAATGAGCAGTTCTTC. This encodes CSAKAGFNEQFF.

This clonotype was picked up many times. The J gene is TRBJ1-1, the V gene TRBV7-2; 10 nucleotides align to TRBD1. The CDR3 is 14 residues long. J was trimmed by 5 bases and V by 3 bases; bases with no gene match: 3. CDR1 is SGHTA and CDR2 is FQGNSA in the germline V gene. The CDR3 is CASSLGTGETEAFF. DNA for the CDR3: TGTGCCAGCAGCTTGGGGACAGGGGAGACTGAAGCTTTCTTT. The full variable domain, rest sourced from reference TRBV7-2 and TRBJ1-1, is GAGVSQSPSNKVTEKGKDVELRCDPISGHTALYWYRQSLGQGLEFLIYFQGNSAPDKSGLPSDRFSAERTGGSVSTLTIQRTQQEDSAVYLCASSLGTGETEAFFGQGTRLTVV.

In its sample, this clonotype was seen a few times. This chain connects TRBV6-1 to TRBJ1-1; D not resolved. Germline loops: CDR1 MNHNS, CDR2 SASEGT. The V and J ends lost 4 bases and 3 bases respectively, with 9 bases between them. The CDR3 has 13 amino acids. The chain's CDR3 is CASSVEPYTEAFF. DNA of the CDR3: TGTGCCAGCAGTGTTGAACCATACACTGAAGCTTTCTTT.

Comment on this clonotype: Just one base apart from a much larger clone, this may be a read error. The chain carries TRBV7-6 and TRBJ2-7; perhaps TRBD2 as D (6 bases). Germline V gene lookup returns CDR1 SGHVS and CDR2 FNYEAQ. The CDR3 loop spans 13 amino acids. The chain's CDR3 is CASILAARYEQYF. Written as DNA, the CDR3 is TGTGCCAGCATCTTAGCGGCCCGCTACGAGCAGTACTTC.

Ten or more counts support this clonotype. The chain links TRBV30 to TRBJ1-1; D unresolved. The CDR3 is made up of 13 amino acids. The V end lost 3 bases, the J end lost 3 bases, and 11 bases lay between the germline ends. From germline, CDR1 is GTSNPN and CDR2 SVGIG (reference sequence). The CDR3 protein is CAWSRQVHTEAFF. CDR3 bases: TGTGCCTGGAGCCGGCAGGTACACACTGAAGCTTTCTTT.

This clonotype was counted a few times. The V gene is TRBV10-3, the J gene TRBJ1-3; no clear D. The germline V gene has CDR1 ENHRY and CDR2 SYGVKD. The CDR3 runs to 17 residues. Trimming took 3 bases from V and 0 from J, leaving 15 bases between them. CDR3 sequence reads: CAISEPALPSSGNTIYF. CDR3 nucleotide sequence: TGTGCCATCAGTGAACCAGCCTTACCTTCCTCTGGAAACACCATATATTTT.

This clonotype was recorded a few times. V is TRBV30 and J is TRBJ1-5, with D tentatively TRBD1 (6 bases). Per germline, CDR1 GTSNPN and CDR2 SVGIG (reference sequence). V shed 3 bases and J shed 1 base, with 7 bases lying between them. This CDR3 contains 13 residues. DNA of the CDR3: TGTGCCTGGAGCCAGGGGAGCAATCAGCCCCAGCATTTT. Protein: CAWSQGSNQPQHF.

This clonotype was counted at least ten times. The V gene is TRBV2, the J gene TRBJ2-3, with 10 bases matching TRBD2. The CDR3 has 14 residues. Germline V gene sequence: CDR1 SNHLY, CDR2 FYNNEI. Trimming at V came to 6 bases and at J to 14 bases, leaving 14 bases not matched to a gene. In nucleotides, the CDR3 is TGTGCCAGCAGGTCCGGGACTAGCGCCAAGCGGCCGTATTTT. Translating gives CASRSGTSAKRPYF.

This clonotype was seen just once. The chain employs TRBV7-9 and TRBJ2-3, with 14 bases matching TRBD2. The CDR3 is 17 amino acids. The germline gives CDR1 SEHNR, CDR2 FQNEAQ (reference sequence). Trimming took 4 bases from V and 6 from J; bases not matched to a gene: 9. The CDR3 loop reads CASSSPGLAGVADTQYF. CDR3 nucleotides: TGTGCCAGCAGCTCACCGGGACTAGCGGGAGTGGCGGATACGCAGTATTTT.

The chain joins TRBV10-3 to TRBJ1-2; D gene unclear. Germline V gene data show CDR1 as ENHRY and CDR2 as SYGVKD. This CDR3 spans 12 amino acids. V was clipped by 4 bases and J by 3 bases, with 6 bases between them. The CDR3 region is CAISAGHYGYTF. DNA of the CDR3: TGTGCCATCAGTGCAGGCCACTATGGCTACACCTTC.

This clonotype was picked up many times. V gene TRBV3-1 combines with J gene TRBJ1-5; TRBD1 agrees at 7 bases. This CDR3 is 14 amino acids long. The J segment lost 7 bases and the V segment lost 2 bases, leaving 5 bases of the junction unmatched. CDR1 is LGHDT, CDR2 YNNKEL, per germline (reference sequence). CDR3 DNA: TGTGCCAGCAGCCAAAGGGGGCTGGGGCAGCCCCAGCATTTT. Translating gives CASSQRGLGQPQHF.

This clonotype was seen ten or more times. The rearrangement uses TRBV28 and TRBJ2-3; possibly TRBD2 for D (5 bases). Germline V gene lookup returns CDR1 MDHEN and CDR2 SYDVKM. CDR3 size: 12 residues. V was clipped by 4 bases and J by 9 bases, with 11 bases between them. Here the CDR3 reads CASSSRGRTQYF. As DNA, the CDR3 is TGTGCCAGCAGTTCCAGAGGGCGAACGCAGTATTTT.

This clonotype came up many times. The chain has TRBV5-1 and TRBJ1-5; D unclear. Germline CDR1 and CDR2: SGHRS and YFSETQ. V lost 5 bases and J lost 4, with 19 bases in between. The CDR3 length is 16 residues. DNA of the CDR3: TGCGCCAGCAGTGAGGGTACGGGCGTGGGGAATCAGCCCCAGCATTTT. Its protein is CASSEGTGVGNQPQHF.

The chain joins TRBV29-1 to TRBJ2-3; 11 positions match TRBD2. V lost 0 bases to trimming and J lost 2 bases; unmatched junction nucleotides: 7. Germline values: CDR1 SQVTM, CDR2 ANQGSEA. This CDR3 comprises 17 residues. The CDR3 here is CSVEDTSGGYPTDTQYF. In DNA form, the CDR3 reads TGCAGCGTTGAAGATACTAGCGGGGGCTATCCCACAGATACGCAGTATTTT.

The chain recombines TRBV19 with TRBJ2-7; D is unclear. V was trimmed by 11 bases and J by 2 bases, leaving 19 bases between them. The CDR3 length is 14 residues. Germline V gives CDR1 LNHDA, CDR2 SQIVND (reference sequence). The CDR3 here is CAELHGGEPYEQYF. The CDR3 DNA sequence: TGTGCCGAATTACACGGCGGAGAACCCTACGAGCAGTACTTC.

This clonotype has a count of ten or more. CDR3 coding DNA: TGTGCCAGCAGCGCAAAGGCAGGGCCCTGGGGGCAGTTCTTC. Encoded protein: CASSAKAGPWGQFF. This chain joins TRBV7-2 and TRBJ2-1; TRBD1 might be the D (5 bases). This CDR3 spans 14 amino acids. The germline V and J ends were trimmed by 5 bases and 12 bases, with 20 bases remaining between them. Germline assignment: CDR1 SGHTA and CDR2 FQGNSA.

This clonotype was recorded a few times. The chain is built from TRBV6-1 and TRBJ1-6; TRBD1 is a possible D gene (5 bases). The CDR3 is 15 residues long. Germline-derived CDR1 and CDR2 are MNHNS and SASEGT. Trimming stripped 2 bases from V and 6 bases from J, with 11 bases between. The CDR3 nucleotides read TGTGCCAGCAGTGAAAATCGACAGTCTAATTCACCCCTCCACTTT. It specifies CASSENRQSNSPLHF.

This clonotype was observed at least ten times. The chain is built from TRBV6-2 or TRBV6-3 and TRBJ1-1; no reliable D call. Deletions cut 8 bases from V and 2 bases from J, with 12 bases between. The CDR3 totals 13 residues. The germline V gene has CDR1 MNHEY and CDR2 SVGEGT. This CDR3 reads CASASTANTEAFF. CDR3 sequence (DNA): TGTGCCAGCGCTAGCACGGCCAACACTGAAGCTTTCTTT.

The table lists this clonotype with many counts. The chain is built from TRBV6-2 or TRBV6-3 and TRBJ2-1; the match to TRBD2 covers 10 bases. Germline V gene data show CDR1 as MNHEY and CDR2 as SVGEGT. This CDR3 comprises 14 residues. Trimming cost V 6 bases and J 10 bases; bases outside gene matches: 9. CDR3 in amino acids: CASRPLAGAREQFF. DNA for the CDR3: TGTGCCAGCAGGCCTCTAGCGGGAGCCAGGGAGCAGTTCTTC.

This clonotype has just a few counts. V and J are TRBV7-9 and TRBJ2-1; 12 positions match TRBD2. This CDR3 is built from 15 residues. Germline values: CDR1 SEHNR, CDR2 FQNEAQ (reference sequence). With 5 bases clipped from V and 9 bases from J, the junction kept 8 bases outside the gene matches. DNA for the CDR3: TGTGCCAGCAGCGATCTAGCGGGAGGGCCTTCTGAGCAGTTCTTC. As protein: CASSDLAGGPSEQFF.

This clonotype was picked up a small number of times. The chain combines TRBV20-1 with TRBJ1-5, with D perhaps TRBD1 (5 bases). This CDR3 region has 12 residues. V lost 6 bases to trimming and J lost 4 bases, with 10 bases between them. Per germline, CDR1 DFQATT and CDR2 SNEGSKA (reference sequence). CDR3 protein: CSAWDGNQPQHF. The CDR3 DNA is TGCAGTGCCTGGGACGGGAATCAGCCCCAGCATTTT.

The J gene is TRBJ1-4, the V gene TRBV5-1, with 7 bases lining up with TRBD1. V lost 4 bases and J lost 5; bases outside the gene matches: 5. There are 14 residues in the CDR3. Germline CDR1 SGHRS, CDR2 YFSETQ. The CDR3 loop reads CASSHDRENEKLFF. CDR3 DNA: TGCGCCAGCAGCCACGACAGGGAGAATGAAAAACTGTTTTTT.

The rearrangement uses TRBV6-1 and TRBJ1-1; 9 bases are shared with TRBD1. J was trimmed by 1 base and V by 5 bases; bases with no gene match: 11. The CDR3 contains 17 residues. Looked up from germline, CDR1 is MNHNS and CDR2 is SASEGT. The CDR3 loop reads CASSLNSGTGPNTEAFF. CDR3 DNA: TGTGCCAGCAGTCTCAACTCAGGGACAGGGCCGAACACTGAAGCTTTCTTT.

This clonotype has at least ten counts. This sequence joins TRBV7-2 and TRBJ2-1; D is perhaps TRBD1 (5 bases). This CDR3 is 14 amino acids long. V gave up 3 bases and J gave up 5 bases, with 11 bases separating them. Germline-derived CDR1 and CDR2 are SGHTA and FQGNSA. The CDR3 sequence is CASSLKTENNEQFF. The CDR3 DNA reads TGTGCCAGCAGCTTGAAGACAGAGAACAATGAGCAGTTCTTC.

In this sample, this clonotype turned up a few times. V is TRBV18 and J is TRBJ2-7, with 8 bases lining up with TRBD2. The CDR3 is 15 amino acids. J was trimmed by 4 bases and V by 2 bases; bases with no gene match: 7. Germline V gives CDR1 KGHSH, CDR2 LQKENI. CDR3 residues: CASSPSIAGLYEQYF. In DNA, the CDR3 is TGTGCCAGCTCACCAAGCATAGCGGGATTATACGAGCAGTACTTC.

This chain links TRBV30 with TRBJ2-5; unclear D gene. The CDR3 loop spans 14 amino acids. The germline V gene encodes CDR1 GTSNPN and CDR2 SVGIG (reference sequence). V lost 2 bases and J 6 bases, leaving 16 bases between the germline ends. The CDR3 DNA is TGTGCCTGGAGTTATACGGGTAGTAAGAAGACCCAGTACTTC. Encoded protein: CAWSYTGSKKTQYF.

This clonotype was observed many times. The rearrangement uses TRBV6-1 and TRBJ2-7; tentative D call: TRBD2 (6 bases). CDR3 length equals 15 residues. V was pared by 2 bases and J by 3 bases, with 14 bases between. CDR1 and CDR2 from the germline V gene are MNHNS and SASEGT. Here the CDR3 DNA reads TGTGCCAGCAGTGAAATGGGGGGAGTGATCTACGAGCAGTACTTC. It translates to CASSEMGGVIYEQYF.

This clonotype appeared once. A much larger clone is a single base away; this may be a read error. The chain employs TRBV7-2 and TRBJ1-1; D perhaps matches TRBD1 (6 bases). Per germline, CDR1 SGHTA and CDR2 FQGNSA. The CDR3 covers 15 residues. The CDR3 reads CASRGQPDRFTEALF. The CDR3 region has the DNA TGTGCCAGCAGGGGACAACCGGACAGATTCACTGAAGCTCTCTTT.